The present entry profiles one T cell receptor beta chain with its context. Its antigen is unknown. CDR1 is LNHDA and CDR2 is SQIVND in the germline V gene (reference sequence). V shed 7 bases, J shed 4 bases, and the junction held 10 bases outside the gene matches. The CDR3 covers 15 residues. The sample originates from a study of T cell responses to AZD1222 COVID-19 vaccine. The study, taken as a whole, reports: Donors were mostly white British, more females; clonal diversity possibly underestimated.

Repertoires were generated with immunoSEQ multiplex PCR, while TCRdb's copy carries only in-frame clones and drops some. The sample contains 150,000 or so clones, about 89% of which appear only once. This sequence joins TRBV19 and TRBJ1-2, with 9 bases lining up with TRBD1. The receptor comes from an adult in good health. Sequencing was performed on peripheral blood, taken on day 0 of AZD1222 vaccination. CDR3: CASNPLTGGGYGYTF. CDR3 sequence (DNA): TGTGCCAGTAACCCACTGACAGGGGGAGGCTATGGCTACACCTTC. Full variable domain (outside the CDR3, taken from reference TRBV19 and TRBJ1-2): DGGITQSPKYLFRKEGQNVTLSCEQNLNHDAMYWYRQDPGQGLRLIYYSQIVNDFQKGDIAEGYSVSREKKESFPLTVTSAQKNPTAFYLCASNPLTGGGYGYTFGSGTRLTVV.